One sample yielded the 18 T cell receptor beta chains listed below, sequenced in a study of T cells in localized non-small cell lung cancer. Data came from immunoSEQ multiplex PCR; TCRdb stores just in-frame clones and leaves some out. Here the sample spans about 59,000 clones, approximately 90% being singletons. The sample here was peripheral blood, taken before any cancer treatment. The receptors derive from a man aged 35 to 69 with stage I squamous cell lung carcinoma.

This clone was seen more than once but under ten times. The CDR3 bases are TGTGCCAGCAGCACCTACGGACAGGCTTTATACGAGCAGTACTTC. Translating gives CASSTYGQALYEQYF. The rearrangement joins TRBV11-2 to TRBJ2-7, with 7 positions matching TRBD1. Germline V gives CDR1 SGHAT, CDR2 FQNNGV. The CDR3 totals 15 residues. Trimming cost V 5 bases and J 4 bases; bases outside gene matches: 11.

The chain employs TRBV9 and TRBJ2-7; TRBD1 matches at 9 bases. The V gene's germline CDR1 is SGDLS and CDR2 YYNGEE. The junction had 7 bases not matched to a gene; V was cut back by 4 bases and J by 5 bases. The CDR3 has 14 residues. The CDR3 is CASSKLGTGNEQYF. CDR3 in DNA: TGTGCCAGCAGCAAATTAGGGACAGGGAACGAGCAGTACTTC.

The chain is built from TRBV6-1 and TRBJ1-5, with 7 nucleotides matching TRBD1. The junction had 3 bases not matched to a gene; V was cut back by 5 bases and J by 5 bases. This CDR3 has 13 amino acids. Germline-derived CDR1 and CDR2 are MNHNS and SASEGT. CDR3 nucleotides: TGTGCCAGCAGTCTCCAGGGGGATCAGCCCCAGCATTTT. This encodes CASSLQGDQPQHF.

The V gene is TRBV6-6, the J gene TRBJ2-7; tentatively, D is TRBD1 or TRBD2 (5 bases each). The V end lost 1 base, the J end lost 5 bases, and 15 bases lay between the germline ends. CDR3 length: 15 residues. Germline lookup yields CDR1 MNHNY and CDR2 SVGAGI (reference sequence). CDR3 in DNA: TGTGCCAGCAGTTACTTGGGACCCCCGAGGAACGAGCAGTACTTC. Translating it yields CASSYLGPPRNEQYF.

The CDR3 reads CASRTSGYEQYF. The CDR3 DNA sequence: TGCGCCAGCAGGACTAGCGGCTACGAGCAGTACTTC. The V call is TRBV10-2, the J call TRBJ2-7; 9 positions match TRBD2. CDR1 WSHSY and CDR2 SAAADI come from the germline V gene. The V gene end was trimmed by 6 bases and the J gene end by 3 bases; junction bases not matched to a gene: 0. The CDR3 sequence is 12 residues long.

In DNA, the CDR3 is TGTGCCAGCAGCTTTAGTAGCGGAACCTACGAGCAGTACTTC. Protein: CASSFSSGTYEQYF. The V call is TRBV5-4, the J call TRBJ2-7; D is perhaps TRBD2 (6 bases). The CDR3 spans 14 residues. The ends were cut back, 2 bases at V and 2 bases at J, with 11 bases in the middle. Germline-derived CDR1 and CDR2 are SGHNT and YYREEE (reference sequence).

The chain employs TRBV25-1 and TRBJ2-7; D not resolved. V lost 0 bases, J lost 5 bases, and 8 bases lay in between. The germline CDR1 and CDR2 sequences are MGHDK and SYGVNS. The CDR3 consists of 13 residues. For the CDR3, the DNA is TGTGCCAGCAGTGAATATAACTCAGACGAGCAGTACTTC. Protein sequence: CASSEYNSDEQYF.

J is TRBJ1-2 and V is TRBV7-8; D may be TRBD1 (6 bases). This CDR3 is built from 14 residues. V was trimmed by 0 bases and J by 7 bases, leaving 12 bases between them. The germline CDR1 and CDR2 sequences are SGHVS and FQNEAQ. The CDR3 here is CASSLASGAFGYTF. DNA of the CDR3: TGTGCCAGCAGCTTAGCGTCGGGGGCTTTTGGCTACACCTTC.

V usage is TRBV5-1 and J usage is TRBJ2-3, with 7 bases aligning to TRBD1. Trimming at V came to 1 base and at J to 1 base, leaving 6 bases not matched to a gene. The CDR3 sequence is 16 residues long. Germline V gives CDR1 SGHRS, CDR2 YFSETQ. The DNA of the CDR3 is TGCGCCAGCAGCTTGCAGGGGGACAGACGCACAGATACGCAGTATTTT. It specifies CASSLQGDRRTDTQYF.

The V and J genes are TRBV11-2 and TRBJ2-7; tentatively, D is TRBD1 (5 bases). Per germline, CDR1 SGHAT and CDR2 FQNNGV. V was pared by 1 base and J by 5 bases, with 12 bases between. This CDR3 has 14 residues. The CDR3 reads CASSLVARDNEQYF. CDR3 bases: TGTGCCAGCAGCTTAGTAGCCAGGGATAACGAGCAGTACTTC.

This chain joins TRBV28 and TRBJ1-1, with a weak D call TRBD1 (5 bases). Germline V gene lookup returns CDR1 MDHEN and CDR2 SYDVKM. The CDR3 length is 14 residues. V lost 7 bases and J lost 2, with 14 bases in between. The chain's CDR3 is CASTLGGLNTEAFF. Here the CDR3 DNA reads TGTGCCAGCACTTTGGGGGGTTTAAACACTGAAGCTTTCTTT.

V gene TRBV6-1 combines with J gene TRBJ2-1, with D possibly being TRBD2 (5 bases). The CDR3 spans 14 residues. The V and J ends lost 5 bases and 8 bases respectively, with 16 bases between them. Germline values: CDR1 MNHNS, CDR2 SASEGT. The CDR3 DNA is TGTGCCAGCAGTTTCTGGACTGTAGGCGATGAGCAGTTCTTC. Translation: CASSFWTVGDEQFF.

In regard to this clone: Germline is not matched at one junction end, which may reflect a read error. This sequence joins TRBV7-2 and TRBJ2-7, with TRBD1 identical over 8 bases. This CDR3 is 12 amino acids long. Germline V gives CDR1 SGHTA, CDR2 FQGNSA. The CDR3 region is CASSSSTGVLSF. For the CDR3, the DNA is TGTGCCAGCAGCTCCTCGACAGGGGTTCTGTCTTTC.

The V and J genes are TRBV5-4 and TRBJ2-6; D is ambiguous. The CDR3 is made up of 13 amino acids. V dropped 1 base and J dropped 4 bases, with 3 bases sitting between them. CDR1 is SGHNT and CDR2 is YYREEE in the germline V gene (reference sequence). Here the CDR3 DNA reads TGTGCCAGCAGCTTGCGGGGGGCCAACGTCCTGACTTTC. It encodes CASSLRGANVLTF.

The chain is built from TRBV5-4 and TRBJ2-2; possibly TRBD2 for D (5 bases). The CDR3 is 16 amino acids. Trimming shortened V by 3 bases and J by 3 bases, and 15 bases separated the two germline ends. The germline V gene has CDR1 SGHNT and CDR2 YYREEE (reference sequence). CDR3 loop: CASSSRGGGDTGELFF. DNA for the CDR3: TGTGCCAGCAGCTCCCGGGGTGGTGGGGACACCGGGGAGCTGTTTTTT. The complete variable domain, with remaining parts taken from reference TRBV5-4 and TRBJ2-2, reads ETGVTQSPTHLIKTRGQQVTLRCSSQSGHNTVSWYQQALGQGPQFIFQYYREEENGRGNFPPRFSGLQFPNYSSELNVNALELDDSALYLCASSSRGGGDTGELFFGEGSRLTVL.

The rearrangement uses TRBV6-6 and TRBJ1-1; D is uncertain. CDR1 is MNHNY, CDR2 SVGAGI, per germline (reference sequence). The ends were cut back, 1 base at V and 4 bases at J, with 10 bases in the middle. The CDR3 loop spans 14 amino acids. The CDR3 loop is CASSYLQQSTEAFF. For the CDR3, the DNA is TGTGCCAGCAGTTACTTGCAACAGAGCACTGAAGCTTTCTTT.

The chain is built from TRBV27 and TRBJ2-7; D is unresolved. This CDR3 is 14 amino acids long. With 1 base removed from V and 2 bases from J, the gap between germline ends came to 9 bases. The germline V gene encodes CDR1 MNHEY and CDR2 SMNVEV (reference sequence). The CDR3 region has the DNA TGTGCCAGCAGTTTATATTCAAAACCCTACGAGCAGTACTTC. Translating gives CASSLYSKPYEQYF.

The chain carries TRBV28 and TRBJ2-5, with D perhaps matching TRBD1 (6 bases). The V and J ends lost 3 bases and 4 bases respectively, with 15 bases between them. Germline CDR1 reads MDHEN; CDR2 reads SYDVKM. The CDR3 loop spans 15 amino acids. The CDR3 DNA reads as TGTGCCAGCAGTTTCCCCCTTACAGGGTCAGAGACCCAGTACTTC. It codes for CASSFPLTGSETQYF. Supplemented by reference TRBV28 and TRBJ2-5, the full variable domain reads DVKVTQSSRYLVKRTGEKVFLECVQDMDHENMFWYRQDPGLGLRLIYFSYDVKMKEKGDIPEGYSVSREKKERFSLILESASTNQTSMYLCASSFPLTGSETQYFGPGTRLLVL.